The 31 T cell receptor beta chains presented below share a single source sample, sequenced in a study of T cells in Graves' hyperthyroidism and ophthalmopathy. The TCR beta CDR3 regions underwent amplification using RNA transcripts as the source. HTBI primers were employed in a first-round RT-PCR of the TCR CDR3. Via MiXCR, TCRdb re-called the multiplex PCR reads, giving one row per CDR3 protein. The sample yields some 620,000 distinct CDR3 sequences, around 15% seen once. Sequences were obtained from blood. Every receptor here comes from a woman aged 30 to 39 with Graves' hyperthyroidism.

The chain carries TRBV6-1 and TRBJ2-1; D is uncertain. CDR3 length equals 12 residues. V was clipped by 5 bases and J by 7 bases, with 9 bases between them. Germline V gives CDR1 MNHNS, CDR2 SASEGT. The CDR3: CASSSGWNEQFF. DNA of the CDR3: TGTGCCAGCAGTTCAGGATGGAATGAGCAGTTCTTC.

About this clonotype: This may stem from a read error, because a much larger clone lies one nucleotide away. The chain links TRBV7-6 to TRBJ1-5; maybe TRBD1 (5 bases). V was clipped by 6 bases and J by 4 bases, with 10 bases between them. The CDR3 length is 13 residues. Looked up from germline, CDR1 is SGHVS and CDR2 is FNYEAQ. CDR3 loop: CASSKGENQPQHF. Here the CDR3 DNA reads TGTGCCAGCAGTAAAGGGGAAAATCAGCCCCAGCATTTT.

This chain links TRBV20-1 with TRBJ2-3, with D unresolved. V dropped 3 bases and J dropped 0 bases, with 10 bases sitting between them. The CDR3 covers 14 residues. From germline, CDR1 is DFQATT and CDR2 SNEGSKA (reference sequence). CDR3 sequence reads: CSARVRRSTDTQYF. In nucleotides, the CDR3 is TGCAGTGCTAGGGTCCGCAGAAGCACAGATACGCAGTATTTT.

This clonotype was seen ten or more times. V and J are TRBV6-1 and TRBJ2-7; 7 bases are shared with TRBD2. With V trimmed by 6 bases and J by 1 base, 21 bases remained unmatched. Germline V gives CDR1 MNHNS, CDR2 SASEGT. The CDR3 is 19 residues long. CDR3 loop: CASRPLRGSGGRPSYEQYF. The CDR3 bases are TGTGCCAGCAGACCCCTGAGAGGGTCTGGCGGGAGACCTTCCTACGAGCAGTACTTC.

V is TRBV10-3 and J is TRBJ1-2, with D possibly being TRBD1 (5 bases). The CDR3 totals 13 residues. Looked up from germline, CDR1 is ENHRY and CDR2 is SYGVKD. V was shortened by 4 bases and J by 5 bases, with 11 bases between the two germline ends. The CDR3 protein is CAISAGLWYGYTF. As DNA, the CDR3 is TGTGCCATCAGTGCGGGGCTATGGTATGGCTACACCTTC.

This clonotype was recorded many times. V usage is TRBV20-1 and J usage is TRBJ1-1; D gene ambiguous. Germline CDR1 DFQATT, CDR2 SNEGSKA (reference sequence). The CDR3 extends over 12 amino acids. V was cut by 3 bases and J by 1 base, with 6 bases left in between. Here the CDR3 DNA reads TGCAGTGCTAGCGAGCCGAACACTGAAGCTTTCTTT. It yields the protein CSASEPNTEAFF.

This clonotype has just a few counts. V is TRBV20-1 and J is TRBJ2-7, with D possibly matching TRBD2 (5 bases). CDR1 and CDR2 from the germline V gene are DFQATT and SNEGSKA (reference sequence). Trimming removed 2 bases at V and 0 bases at J, with 11 bases between. The CDR3 is made up of 14 amino acids. CDR3 residues: CSARSTGSSYEQYF. As DNA, the CDR3 is TGCAGTGCTAGATCGACGGGGAGCTCCTACGAGCAGTACTTC.

Many counts were recorded for this clonotype. This chain uses TRBV11-3 with TRBJ2-2; no definite D call. The germline V gene has CDR1 SGHNT and CDR2 YENEEA. Trimming cost V 1 base and J 9 bases, with 6 bases left between them. The CDR3 covers 12 residues. CDR3 nucleotide sequence: TGTGCCAGCAGCTTAGCCTACAGGGAGCTGTTTTTT. The encoded protein is CASSLAYRELFF.

This clonotype occurred a few times. The V call is TRBV2, the J call TRBJ1-6, with D unclear. The CDR3 loop spans 14 amino acids. Germline V CDR1 and CDR2: SNHLY, FYNNEI. V gave up 3 bases and J gave up 9 bases, with 12 bases separating them. CDR3 region: CASSDGESGSPLHF. CDR3 nucleotide sequence: TGTGCCAGCAGTGATGGGGAGAGCGGTTCACCCCTCCACTTT. Combining the CDR3 with reference TRBV2 and TRBJ1-6 gives the whole variable domain EPEVTQTPSHQVTQMGQEVILRCVPISNHLYFYWYRQILGQKVEFLVSFYNNEISEKSEIFDDQFSVERPDGSNFTLKIRSTKLEDSAMYFCASSDGESGSPLHFGNGTRLTVT.

The J gene is TRBJ2-3, the V gene TRBV9, with 8 nucleotides matching TRBD2. The ends lost 4 bases at V and 2 bases at J; junction bases unmatched: 9. The CDR3 length is 16 residues. Germline V gene data show CDR1 as SGDLS and CDR2 as YYNGEE. The CDR3 nucleotides read TGTGCCAGCAGCCCCGGCGGGGGGTTGAACACAGATACGCAGTATTTT. Translating it yields CASSPGGGLNTDTQYF.

A few counts support this clonotype. This chain joins TRBV12-3 or TRBV12-4 and TRBJ1-4; D is uncertain. This CDR3 spans 15 amino acids. With 5 bases removed from V and 7 bases from J, the gap between germline ends came to 17 bases. CDR3 in amino acids: CASSTRVTRSEKLFF. The CDR3, as DNA: TGTGCCAGCAGTACTAGGGTGACGAGGAGTGAAAAACTGTTTTTT.

This clonotype was counted only a few times. This chain links TRBV19 with TRBJ1-5; 7 bases are a match to TRBD1. CDR3 length: 15 amino acids. Germline V gene sequence: CDR1 LNHDA, CDR2 SQIVND (reference sequence). Trimming removed 6 bases from V and 0 bases from J; junction bases left unmatched: 5. The CDR3 here is CASRIQGYSNQPQHF. The CDR3 nucleotides are TGTGCCAGTAGGATACAGGGGTATAGCAATCAGCCCCAGCATTTT.

The sample holds a few counts of this clonotype. The chain uses TRBV7-8 and TRBJ1-1, with 8 bases aligning to TRBD1. The CDR3 contains 16 residues. Germline loops: CDR1 SGHVS, CDR2 FQNEAQ. V lost 4 bases, J lost 3 bases, and 10 bases stayed unmatched. CDR3 sequence reads: CASSSMGTGGDTEAFF. The CDR3 bases are TGTGCCAGCAGCTCGATGGGAACAGGGGGTGACACTGAAGCTTTCTTT.

The gene calls are TRBV5-5 and TRBJ1-1; D remains unclear. This CDR3 is 15 amino acids long. V was clipped by 0 bases and J by 6 bases, with 15 bases between them. The germline gives CDR1 SGHKS, CDR2 YYEKEE (reference sequence). The CDR3 bases are TGTGCCAGCAGCTTGGCCTTCGGGTCCTGGGCTGAAGCTTTCTTT. Residues: CASSLAFGSWAEAFF.

V and J are TRBV12-5 and TRBJ2-1; possible D gene TRBD1, 5 bases. The CDR3 has 19 amino acids. V gave up 1 base and J gave up 4 bases, with 23 bases separating them. CDR1 and CDR2 from the germline V gene are LGHNT and FRNRAP. CDR3 nucleotides: TGTGCTAGTGGTTTGGGGTCGGTGGGGCACCCTAAATCTTACAATGAGCAGTTCTTC. Amino acids: CASGLGSVGHPKSYNEQFF.

This clonotype has at least ten counts. This sequence joins TRBV28 and TRBJ2-7; unclear D gene. This CDR3 contains 15 residues. Germline V lookup: CDR1 MDHEN, CDR2 SYDVKM. Deletions cut 8 bases from V and 2 bases from J, with 19 bases between. CDR3 residues: CASRLIRPPAYEQYF. Here the CDR3 DNA reads TGTGCCAGCCGACTTATCCGACCCCCCGCCTACGAGCAGTACTTC.

This clonotype occurred a few times. The rearrangement links TRBV9 to TRBJ2-3, with TRBD2 identical over 8 bases. Germline values: CDR1 SGDLS, CDR2 YYNGEE. The CDR3 loop spans 14 amino acids. The V gene end was trimmed by 4 bases and the J gene end by 5 bases; junction bases not matched to a gene: 6. In nucleotides, the CDR3 is TGTGCCAGCAGCTCCCCGGGACTAGGAGATACGCAGTATTTT. Translated: CASSSPGLGDTQYF.

This clonotype was recorded many times. DNA of the CDR3: TGTGCCAGTAGCTCCGGGACAGGGGGAGATCAGCCCCAGCATTTT. It specifies CASSSGTGGDQPQHF. The gene calls are TRBV28 and TRBJ1-5, with 11 bases matching TRBD1. This CDR3 region has 15 residues. CDR1 MDHEN and CDR2 SYDVKM come from the germline V gene. V lost 9 bases, J lost 5 bases, and 9 bases stayed unmatched.

In this sample, this clonotype turned up many times. This chain connects TRBV7-9 to TRBJ2-1; D might be TRBD2 (6 bases). The CDR3 runs 16 residues. Germline CDR1 reads SEHNR; CDR2 reads FQNEAQ (reference sequence). Trimming shortened V by 2 bases and J by 10 bases, and 21 bases separated the two germline ends. This CDR3 is CASSLFRRGEVREQFF. DNA for the CDR3: TGTGCCAGCAGCTTATTTCGGCGCGGGGAGGTTCGGGAGCAGTTCTTC.

This chain links TRBV28 with TRBJ1-2; possible D gene TRBD1, 5 bases. This CDR3 is 14 amino acids long. V was cut by 5 bases and J by 4 bases, with 14 bases left in between. Germline CDR1 is MDHEN and CDR2 is SYDVKM. The CDR3 sequence: CASSIPGTVYGYTF. The DNA of the CDR3 is TGTGCCAGCAGTATACCCGGGACGGTCTATGGCTACACCTTC.

This clonotype was found a few times. This chain joins TRBV4-1 and TRBJ2-7, with D maybe TRBD1 (6 bases). The CDR3 covers 14 residues. V shed 1 base and J shed 9 bases, with 16 bases lying between them. Germline V gives CDR1 MGHRA, CDR2 YSYEKL. Here the CDR3 DNA reads TGCGCCAGCAGCCAAGCAAACAGGGAAAGGGGGCAGTACTTC. This translates into CASSQANRERGQYF.

This clonotype showed up many times. The V gene is TRBV18, the J gene TRBJ2-5; D may match TRBD1 or TRBD2 (5 bases each). Germline assignment: CDR1 KGHSH and CDR2 LQKENI. Trimming pared 6 bases from V and 1 base from J, leaving 9 bases between. This CDR3 has 13 residues. The CDR3 DNA sequence: TGTGCCAGCTCCCAGGGACGCCAAGAGACCCAGTACTTC. It yields the protein CASSQGRQETQYF.

This clonotype appeared many times. The chain combines TRBV24-1 with TRBJ2-7; maybe TRBD1 (5 bases). This CDR3 is built from 13 residues. Trimming stripped 2 bases from V and 6 bases from J, with 10 bases between. The V gene's germline CDR1 is KGHDR and CDR2 SFDVKD. CDR3 nucleotide sequence: TGTGCCACCAGTGATTCTACAGGTCTCGAGCAGTACTTC. It is translated as CATSDSTGLEQYF.

This clonotype was observed many times. This chain connects TRBV28 to TRBJ1-1; possible D gene TRBD1, 6 bases. The V gene's germline CDR1 is MDHEN and CDR2 SYDVKM. The V end lost 6 bases, the J end lost 4 bases, and 21 bases lay between the germline ends. The CDR3 is 16 amino acids. The CDR3 loop reads CASSSPYGGEVTEAFF. In DNA form, the CDR3 reads TGTGCCAGCAGCTCCCCATACGGGGGCGAAGTCACTGAAGCTTTCTTT.

The rearrangement joins TRBV14 to TRBJ1-2; D unresolved. CDR1 is SGHDN and CDR2 is FVKESK in the germline V gene. Trimming stripped 0 bases from V and 8 bases from J, with 16 bases between. There are 15 residues in the CDR3. The CDR3 DNA sequence: TGTGCCAGCAGCCAAGATCTAGGGCAGGCCGGCGGCTACACCTTC. It translates to CASSQDLGQAGGYTF.

This clonotype was counted many times. The rearrangement links TRBV20-1 to TRBJ2-5; 8 bases line up with TRBD1. V shed 3 bases and J 4 bases; nucleotides not matched to a gene: 4. Germline V lookup: CDR1 DFQATT, CDR2 SNEGSKA (reference sequence). The CDR3 consists of 13 residues. CDR3 nucleotides: TGCAGTGCTAGGACAGGGGTTGGAGAGACCCAGTACTTC. Translating gives CSARTGVGETQYF.

This clonotype has a count of ten or more. The CDR3 here is CASSQQGIVGTEAFF. The CDR3 bases are TGTGCCAGCAGCCAACAGGGGATTGTTGGCACTGAAGCTTTCTTT. This rearrangement joins TRBV7-9 to TRBJ1-1; TRBD1 matches at 7 bases. J gave up 4 bases and V 5 bases, and 10 bases lay outside the gene matches. CDR3 length equals 15 residues. Germline V gene data show CDR1 as SEHNR and CDR2 as FQNEAQ (reference sequence).

This clonotype has only a few counts. V and J are TRBV29-1 and TRBJ2-3; 10 nucleotides align to TRBD2. The CDR3 runs 17 residues. Germline V gene sequence: CDR1 SQVTM, CDR2 ANQGSEA. Trimming removed 0 bases from V and 0 bases from J; junction bases left unmatched: 6. The CDR3 region has the DNA TGCAGCGTTGAAGATATAACTAGCGGGGCTAGCACAGATACGCAGTATTTT. As protein: CSVEDITSGASTDTQYF.

This clonotype was picked up a small number of times. The chain recombines TRBV2 with TRBJ2-7, with 12 bases that match TRBD2. Per germline, CDR1 SNHLY and CDR2 FYNNEI. The CDR3 runs 15 residues. Trimming took 6 bases from V and 4 from J; bases not matched to a gene: 7. The CDR3 loop is CASSATSGSQYEQYF. As DNA, the CDR3 is TGTGCCAGCAGCGCGACTAGCGGGAGTCAATACGAGCAGTACTTC.

This clonotype was detected many times. In DNA, the CDR3 is TGTGCCAGCAGTTTTGACAGGGTAGTTGCCTACGAGCAGTACTTC. Translating it yields CASSFDRVVAYEQYF. J is TRBJ2-7 and V is TRBV28; 7 bases agree with TRBD1. The CDR3 is 15 residues long. After removal of 3 bases from V and 2 bases from J, the junction contained 7 bases not matched to a gene. CDR1 MDHEN and CDR2 SYDVKM come from the germline V gene.

The J gene is TRBJ1-1, the V gene TRBV14, with no clear D. CDR1 and CDR2 (germline): SGHDN, FVKESK. The CDR3 consists of 13 residues. Trimming stripped 1 base from V and 5 bases from J, with 8 bases between. The CDR3 sequence: CASSQGMGTEAFF. The CDR3 nucleotides read TGTGCCAGCAGCCAAGGAATGGGAACTGAAGCTTTCTTT.